The sequence of this TCR beta chain was determined in a study of T cells in Graves' hyperthyroidism and ophthalmopathy. The study's findings and limits: In the analysis, a 13 V-J model separated ophthalmopathy from stable hyperthyroidism. Ophthalmopathy was model-predicted a median around 6.7 months pre-onset.

This clonotype was detected a few times. Its antigen is undetermined. The junction does not match germline at one end; this may be a read error. Exclusion followed for patients with uncontrolled infection, other autoimmune disease, pregnancy or lactation. PBMCs were sourced from approximately 9 ml fresh peripheral blood. This CDR3 is 12 amino acids long. Germline V gene sequence: CDR1 SGHAT, CDR2 FQNNGV. Template material for amplifying TCR beta CDR3 regions consisted of RNA transcripts. In the first-round RT-PCR of the TCR CDR3, the HTBI primer set was used. From the multiplex PCR reads, TCRdb called clonotypes with MiXCR, one entry per CDR3 protein. The table records roughly 400,000 distinct CDR3 sequences, 11% to 15% of them present only once.

The chain combines TRBV11-2 with TRBJ2-7; no firm D call. The TCR originated in a man between 50 and 59 years old with Graves' ophthalmopathy. Sequenced: blood. CDR3 DNA: TGTGTCAGCAGCTTAGCAGTCCACGAGCAGTACTTC. Translating gives CVSSLAVHEQYF.